This TCR beta chain was captured by sequencing in a study of CD8+ T cells in alopecia areata. This clone was seen only a few times. Treatment reported: oral pan-JAK inhibitor, 5-10 mg twice daily. Extraction of RNA preceded its reverse transcription into cDNA, which served as the sequencing template. Assay: immunoSEQ multiplex PCR; the TCRdb copy retains only in-frame clones and omits some. The sample consists of about 140,000 clones, approximately 86% of them appearing once. The germline V gene has CDR1 LNHDA and CDR2 SQIVND (reference sequence). Trimming removed 8 bases at V and 5 bases at J, with 15 bases between. CDR3 length: 13 amino acids.

Sequenced here: CD8+ T cells sorted from blood, sampled at week 4, from a patient treated with tofacitinib. V and J are TRBV19 and TRBJ2-5; a weak D match, TRBD1 (7 bases). The source is a human donor with alopecia areata. CDR3 protein: CASSDRRGETQYF. DNA for the CDR3: TGTGCCAGTTCGGACAGGAGGGGCGAGACCCAGTACTTC.